The entry below gives a single T cell receptor beta chain sequence along with its context. Its antigen is unidentified. The data belong to a study of graft-versus-host responses after intestinal transplantation. Sequencing used immunoSEQ multiplex PCR; TCRdb keeps in-frame clones, though not all of them. The table records 85,000 to 95,000 clones, about 93% of them present only once. The germline V gene has CDR1 SGHVS and CDR2 FQNEAQ. CDR3 length equals 16 residues. J was trimmed by 3 bases and V by 5 bases; bases with no gene match: 10. The rearrangement uses TRBV7-8 and TRBJ2-3; 8 bases match TRBD2. The material was unstimulated CD8+ T cells sorted from spleen or lymph node cells, obtained before intestinal transplant. This receptor was identified in a human donor who received an intestinal transplant. As DNA, the CDR3 is TGTGCCAGCAGCCCCCGGGGGGGCGGGGGGACAGATACGCAGTATTTT. Protein product: CASSPRGGGGTDTQYF.